This T cell receptor beta chain derives from a study of blood T cells in healthy people across ages. Notes on the study in general: Versus aged donors, long-lived donors had higher diversity and more naive CD4+ cells.

This clonotype has more than one count but fewer than ten. What it recognizes is unknown. Combining a sample-barcoded 5' primer with a J-beta primer mix, a second PCR ran for roughly 7 to 12 cycles. Each cDNA molecule received a tag from a template-switch adaptor that had 12 random nucleotides. Sequencing of every sample gave 2.5 million or more CDR3-containing paired-end reads. TCRdb reprocessed the 5' RACE reads with MiXCR, giving one entry per CDR3 protein. The sample has approximately 810,000 distinct CDR3 sequences, 25% to 30% seen once; the top ten hold 15% to 20%. The CDR3 runs to 13 residues. The V end lost 6 bases, the J end lost 7 bases, and 15 bases lay between the germline ends. CDR1 LGHDT and CDR2 YNNKEL come from the germline V gene (reference sequence).

The rearrangement links TRBV3-1 to TRBJ1-1, with D unclear. Source material: blood. This receptor was obtained from a woman aged 80 or over in good health. In DNA form, the CDR3 reads TGTGCCAGCAGTTCCAGCGGATCAAGTGAAGCTTTCTTT. Its protein product is CASSSSGSSEAFF.